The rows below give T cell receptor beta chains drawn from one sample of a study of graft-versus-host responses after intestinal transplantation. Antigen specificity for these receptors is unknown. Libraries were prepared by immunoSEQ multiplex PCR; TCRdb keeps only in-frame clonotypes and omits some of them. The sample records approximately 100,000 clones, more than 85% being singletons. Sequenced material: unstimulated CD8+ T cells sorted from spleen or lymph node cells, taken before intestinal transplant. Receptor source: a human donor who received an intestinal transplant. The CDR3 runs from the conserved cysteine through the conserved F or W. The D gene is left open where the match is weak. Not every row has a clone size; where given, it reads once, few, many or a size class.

TGTGCCAGCACCCTAGGGAGCGATTCACCCCTCCACTTT CASTLGSDSPLHF TRBV11-2 once . TRBJ1-6
TGTGCCAGCAGCGCCAGCGGGGGGGCCTTCAATGAGCAGTTCTTC CASSASGGAFNEQFF TRBV7-7 . TRBD2 TRBJ2-1
TGTGCCAGCAGCTTGGGGGCAGGGTGGCACACTGAAGCTTTCTTT CASSLGAGWHTEAFF TRBV5-6 . . TRBJ1-1
TGTGCCAGCAGCGTAGGAATGAACACTGAAGCTTTCTTT CASSVGMNTEAFF TRBV9 . . TRBJ1-1
TGTGCCAGCAGTTCGTTAGCGGGGGCTCCCCTCTACGAGCAGTACTTC CASSSLAGAPLYEQYF TRBV27 . TRBD2 TRBJ2-7
TGTGCCAGCAGCTTTGTAGCGGGGTCTGACAATGAGCAGTTCTTC CASSFVAGSDNEQFF TRBV5-4 . TRBD2 TRBJ2-1
TGTGCCAGCAGCTACACGGGGGGACTAGTTGAAGAGCAGTTCTTC CASSYTGGLVEEQFF TRBV11-3 . TRBD2 TRBJ2-1
TGTGCCAGCAGGTCGGTGGCTACCTACGAGCAGTACTTC CASRSVATYEQYF TRBV7-8 . . TRBJ2-7
TGTGCCAGCAGCCCGAGGGGGGACTTAGGCCCCGAGACCCAGTACTTC CASSPRGDLGPETQYF TRBV11-3 . . TRBJ2-5
TGTGCCAGCAGCTCAGTGCGGGCAGGGGCTAGCACAGATACGCAGTATTTT CASSSVRAGASTDTQYF TRBV11-3 . . TRBJ2-3
TGTGCCAGCAGCCCTAGCGGGGGGGCCTGGGGTGAGCAGTTCTTC CASSPSGGAWGEQFF TRBV7-9 . TRBD2 TRBJ2-1
TGTGCCAGCAGCGAGGACGGAGGACTCGACGAGCAGTACTTC CASSEDGGLDEQYF TRBV9 . . TRBJ2-7
TGTGCCAGCAGTTTGTCAGGGGATTATAATTCACCCCTCCACTTT CASSLSGDYNSPLHF TRBV28 once . TRBJ1-6
TGTGCCAGCAACGCTGCTAGCGGGGGGGCCCAGGAGACCCAGTACTTC CASNAASGGAQETQYF TRBV9 . TRBD2 TRBJ2-5
TGTGCCAGCAGCTTAGGTGGGGGGCCCTCCTACGAGCAGTACTTC CASSLGGGPSYEQYF TRBV5-4 . . TRBJ2-7
TGTGCCAGCAGCCCGGGACCGACCGGGGAGCTGTTTTTT CASSPGPTGELFF TRBV6-5 . . TRBJ2-2
TGCGCCAGCAGCTTGTGGGGAGACAATGAGCAGTTCTTC CASSLWGDNEQFF TRBV5-1 once . TRBJ2-1
TGTGCCAGCAGCTTCGACAGGGGAGACTACGAGCAGTACTTC CASSFDRGDYEQYF TRBV7-6 once TRBD1 TRBJ2-7
TGTGCCAGCAGCTTAGCGAGCGGGGAGCTGTTTTTT CASSLASGELFF TRBV11-2 . . TRBJ2-2
TGCGCCAGCAGCCTTGATTTGATAGCCAAAAACATTCAGTACTTC CASSLDLIAKNIQYF TRBV4-1 . . TRBJ2-4
TGTGCCAGCAGCGTAGCGGGGCGCTACAATGAGCAGTTCTTC CASSVAGRYNEQFF TRBV9 . . TRBJ2-1
TGTGCCAGCAGCTCCCCACAGGGAGATCCCTACGAGCAGTACTTC CASSSPQGDPYEQYF TRBV11-2 . . TRBJ2-7
TGTGCCAGCAGAACAGAGATTCAAGAGACCCAGTACTTC CASRTEIQETQYF TRBV5-4 . . TRBJ2-5
TGCGCCAGCAGCCAAAACCCACTAGCGGCCAACGAGCAGTACTTC CASSQNPLAANEQYF TRBV4-1 . TRBD2 TRBJ2-7
TGTGCCAGCAGTACAACAGGGACGAGCACTGAAGCTTTCTTT CASSTTGTSTEAFF TRBV6-5 . . TRBJ1-1
TGTGCCAGCTCACCACCGGACAGCACACAAGAGACCCAGTACTTC CASSPPDSTQETQYF TRBV18 . . TRBJ2-5
TGTGCCAGCAGTTTAAGTGGAGGGGGGGCTTTGGTATACGAGCAGTACTTC CASSLSGGGALVYEQYF TRBV27 . . TRBJ2-7
TGTGCCAGCAGCTTGGTGGGGGCCACCGGGTACGAGCAGTACTTC CASSLVGATGYEQYF TRBV5-6 once . TRBJ2-7
TGCGCCAGCAGCTCAGGGGCGGGACTAGCAACAGATACGCAGTATTTT CASSSGAGLATDTQYF TRBV4-1 . TRBD2 TRBJ2-3
TGTGCCAGCAGCGGTTGGCTAGCGGGGGGCTTCACAGATACGCAGTATTTT CASSGWLAGGFTDTQYF TRBV5-6 . TRBD2 TRBJ2-3
TGTGCCACCAGCAGAGATCGGGAAGGGGGACAGCCCCAGCATTTT CATSRDREGGQPQHF TRBV15 . . TRBJ1-5
TGTGCCAGCAGTTTGTCTTCACTAGCGGGGGGGGGCGAGCAGTACTTC CASSLSSLAGGGEQYF TRBV27 . TRBD2 TRBJ2-7
TGTGCCTGGTTGGTTCGGTTTGGCAGTACAGGAAACACCATATATTTT CAWLVRFGSTGNTIYF TRBV30 . . TRBJ1-3
TGTGCCAGCAGCTTGGGGGCAGGGGATGGCTACACCTTC CASSLGAGDGYTF TRBV5-8 . . TRBJ1-2
TGCGCCAGCAGCCTGGGACCGGGGATAGCAGATACGCAGTATTTT CASSLGPGIADTQYF TRBV4-1 . . TRBJ2-3
TGTGCCAGCAGTTACGCCTCCGGGAACACTGAAGCTTTCTTT CASSYASGNTEAFF TRBV6-5 once . TRBJ1-1
TGTGCCAGCAGTTTGAGTTCCGGACGGTTCTATGGCTACACCTTC CASSLSSGRFYGYTF TRBV6-5 . . TRBJ1-2
TGCGCCAGCAGCCAGGGGGACCACCAAGAGACCCAGTACTTC CASSQGDHQETQYF TRBV4-1 . . TRBJ2-5
TGTGCCAGCAGCCCCGGGGAGAACACCGGGGAGCTGTTTTTT CASSPGENTGELFF TRBV11-2 . . TRBJ2-2
TGTGCCAGCAGCGTTTCAGGGCAGGGGGGCGTTGAGGAAGCTTTCTTT CASSVSGQGGVEEAFF TRBV9 . TRBD1 TRBJ1-1
TGTGCCAGCAGCTTGGATGGGGATTACAATGAGCAGTTCTTC CASSLDGDYNEQFF TRBV5-6 . . TRBJ2-1
TGTGCCAGCAGCTTGGTGACTAGCGGGGGGAGCACAGATACGCAGTATTTT CASSLVTSGGSTDTQYF TRBV7-6 . TRBD2 TRBJ2-3
TGTGCCAGCAGTGAAGCCGGGTACACTGAAGCTTTCTTT CASSEAGYTEAFF TRBV2 . . TRBJ1-1
TGTGCCAGTGTAAAAAGGGGGGACACTGAAGCTTTCTTT CASVKRGDTEAFF TRBV19 . . TRBJ1-1
TGTGCCAGCAGCCCCAAGATGAGGGAGACCCAGTACTTC CASSPKMRETQYF TRBV7-9 few . TRBJ2-5
TGTGCCAGCAGTGGCCAAGGGTATCAGCCCCAGCATTTT CASSGQGYQPQHF TRBV28 once . TRBJ1-5
TGTGCCAGCAGCCCTCGACAGTCTAGGGACACTGAAGCTTTCTTT CASSPRQSRDTEAFF TRBV7-9 . . TRBJ1-1
TGTGCCAGCAGTTTTCTGGACACCCTAGGCGAGACCCAGTACTTC CASSFLDTLGETQYF TRBV27 once . TRBJ2-5
TGCGCCAGCAGCTTGCCAGAAGATATGAACACTGAAGCTTTCTTT CASSLPEDMNTEAFF TRBV5-1 once . TRBJ1-1
TGTGCCAGCAGCTCTACCGTACAACTCCGGGGGGGCCGGGGGAATGAGCAGTTCTTC CASSSTVQLRGGRGNEQFF TRBV7-7 . TRBD2 TRBJ2-1
TGTGCCAGCAGTTTTAGAGGGGACCCAAACACTGAAGCTTTCTTT CASSFRGDPNTEAFF TRBV27 . . TRBJ1-1
TGTGCCAGCAGTTACTCGTGGACAGAGAACACTGAAGCTTTCTTT CASSYSWTENTEAFF TRBV6-6 . . TRBJ1-1
TGTGCCTGGGGAGAGGGACAGATCCACTCCGGTGGCTACACCTTC CAWGEGQIHSGGYTF TRBV30 . TRBD1 TRBJ1-2
TGTGCCAGCAGCTTGACAGGGTCTACCTTCTACGAGCAGTACTTC CASSLTGSTFYEQYF TRBV5-5 . . TRBJ2-7
TGTGCCAGCAGTCCTGACAGGGGTTTTCAGCCCCAGCATTTT CASSPDRGFQPQHF TRBV27 . TRBD1 TRBJ1-5
TGTGCCAGCAGCTTACGATCGGGCCCAAGAGAAGCCCAGTACTTC CASSLRSGPREAQYF TRBV7-8 . . TRBJ2-5
TGTGCCAGCAGCTTAGAGACGGGGGGTACTGAAGCTTTCTTT CASSLETGGTEAFF TRBV7-6 . . TRBJ1-1